These 14 T cell receptor beta chains share one sample of origin, sequenced in a study of T cells after yellow fever vaccination. TCRdb independently ran MiXCR on the 5' RACE reads; one entry per CDR3 protein. The data show 250,000 or so distinct CDR3 sequences, 3.6% seen once. The sample in question was PBMCs, obtained 15 days after the yellow fever booster vaccination. The receptors come from a man aged 18 to 29 who received the YFV17D yellow fever vaccine.

This clonotype was counted many times. The V gene is TRBV6-2 or TRBV6-3, the J gene TRBJ2-5; a weak D match, TRBD1 (5 bases). V dropped 7 bases and J dropped 5 bases, with 14 bases sitting between them. Per the germline V gene, CDR1 is MNHEY and CDR2 is SVGEGT. The CDR3 is made up of 13 amino acids. CDR3 nucleotide sequence: TGTGCCAGCACCGGACAAATGGGGGAGACCCAGTACTTC. Translation: CASTGQMGETQYF.

The CDR3 loop reads CASSQAGTGGTDTQYF. The CDR3 DNA sequence: TGCGCCAGCAGCCAAGCCGGGACAGGGGGCACAGATACGCAGTATTTT. V usage is TRBV4-1 and J usage is TRBJ2-3, with 10 nucleotides matching TRBD1. This CDR3 spans 16 amino acids. Germline assignment: CDR1 MGHRA and CDR2 YSYEKL. Germline trimming cut 1 base from V and 1 base from J; bases unmatched to any gene: 2.

This clonotype was counted at least ten times. The CDR3: CATSNLMPGQGRAFF. The DNA for the CDR3 is TGTGCCACCAGCAACCTAATGCCGGGACAGGGTAGAGCTTTCTTT. This rearrangement joins TRBV15 to TRBJ1-1; 9 positions match TRBD1. The CDR3 spans 15 residues. Looked up from germline, CDR1 is LNHNV and CDR2 is YYDKDF (reference sequence). V gave up 4 bases and J gave up 10 bases; unmatched junction bases: 13.

This clonotype was recorded many times. The CDR3 bases are TGTGCCAGCAGCCTCAGGACAGGCATGAACACTGAAGCTTTCTTT. It yields the protein CASSLRTGMNTEAFF. The chain recombines TRBV6-6 with TRBJ1-1, with 7 positions matching TRBD1. Germline V gene lookup returns CDR1 MNHNY and CDR2 SVGAGI (reference sequence). The V and J ends lost 6 bases and 0 bases, in that order; junction bases with no gene match: 7. The length of the CDR3 is 15 residues.

This clonotype was counted at least ten times. This rearrangement joins TRBV10-3 to TRBJ2-7, with 8 bases identical to TRBD1. The CDR3 totals 17 residues. Germline CDR1 and CDR2: ENHRY and SYGVKD. V was pared by 0 bases and J by 6 bases, with 13 bases of the junction left unmatched. The CDR3 nucleotides read TGTGCCATCAGTGAGTCCATCGGTGAGGACAGGGATCGCGAGCAGTACTTC. This translates into CAISESIGEDRDREQYF.

There are many counts of this clonotype. V usage is TRBV4-3 and J usage is TRBJ2-3; TRBD1 matches 7 bases. Losses at the gene ends were 3 bases for V and 7 bases for J; bases not matched to a gene: 10. Germline V gene sequence: CDR1 LGHNA, CDR2 YSLEER. This CDR3 contains 15 residues. The DNA for the CDR3 is TGCGCCAGCAGCCACGACCTAGGGGGCCGGCATACGCAGTATTTT. It codes for CASSHDLGGRHTQYF.

This clonotype was detected ten times or more. V gene TRBV24-1 combines with J gene TRBJ2-3; tentatively, D is TRBD1 (6 bases). Germline CDR1 is KGHDR and CDR2 is SFDVKD. The V gene lost 3 bases and the J gene lost 3 bases, with 12 bases spanning the gap. The CDR3 runs 15 residues. For the CDR3, the DNA is TGTGCCACCAGTGATACAGGGCGAGTGACAGATACGCAGTATTTT. It encodes CATSDTGRVTDTQYF.

This clonotype was detected ten times or more. This chain connects TRBV7-8 to TRBJ1-1, with D perhaps TRBD1 (6 bases). This CDR3 region has 17 residues. V shed 6 bases and J shed 3 bases, with 23 bases lying between them. Germline CDR1 and CDR2: SGHVS and FQNEAQ. The CDR3 DNA sequence: TGTGCCAGCAGAATAAACTGGGGAGGGGGGCAGGACACTGAAGCTTTCTTT. This sequence encodes CASRINWGGGQDTEAFF.

This clonotype was detected ten times or more. The chain couples TRBV12-3 or TRBV12-4 to TRBJ2-1; 9 bases map to TRBD2. The V and J ends lost 3 bases and 3 bases, in that order; junction bases with no gene match: 3. The CDR3 is made up of 15 amino acids. The CDR3 loop reads CASSFQAGGYNEQFF. In nucleotides, the CDR3 is TGTGCCAGCAGTTTTCAAGCGGGGGGCTACAATGAGCAGTTCTTC.

This clonotype was seen at least ten times. The chain employs TRBV4-3 and TRBJ1-2; D not certain. Looked up from germline, CDR1 is LGHNA and CDR2 is YSLEER. V was cut by 0 bases and J by 4 bases, with 9 bases left in between. The CDR3 runs 14 residues. CDR3 region: CASSQETATYGYTF. The CDR3 DNA reads TGCGCCAGCAGCCAAGAAACAGCGACCTATGGCTACACCTTC.

This clonotype was seen a handful of times. The chain employs TRBV6-5 and TRBJ2-5; tentatively, D is TRBD1 (5 bases). V lost 6 bases, J lost 5 bases, and 16 bases lay in between. Germline CDR1 is MNHEY and CDR2 is SVGAGI. The length of the CDR3 is 14 residues. CDR3 bases: TGTGCCAGCAGACTAACAGGCCTCCTTGAGACCCAGTACTTC. Its translation: CASRLTGLLETQYF.

This clonotype was seen many times. The chain combines TRBV18 with TRBJ2-1, with D unclear. Germline V gives CDR1 KGHSH, CDR2 LQKENI. Trimming pared 3 bases from V and 0 bases from J, leaving 9 bases between. This CDR3 has 15 amino acids. The DNA of the CDR3 is TGTGCCAGCTCACCTCCATTGGGCTCCTACAATGAGCAGTTCTTC. This encodes CASSPPLGSYNEQFF.

This clonotype has a count of ten or more. The chain combines TRBV7-9 with TRBJ2-2; no definite D call. CDR3 length: 16 amino acids. V gave up 5 bases and J gave up 0 bases, with 13 bases separating them. CDR1 is SEHNR and CDR2 is FQNEAQ in the germline V gene (reference sequence). As DNA, the CDR3 is TGTGCCAGCAGCCCTCGCGACGGTGCGAACACCGGGGAGCTGTTTTTT. Encoded protein: CASSPRDGANTGELFF.

The gene calls are TRBV5-8 and TRBJ1-1, with D hard to call. Trimming took 4 bases from V and 2 from J, leaving 21 bases between them. The CDR3 runs 17 residues. CDR1 and CDR2 (germline): SGHTS, YDEGEE. The DNA for the CDR3 is TGTGCCAGCAGCCGATCGCAAGGCCACTCGCTTAACACTGAAGCTTTCTTT. It translates to CASSRSQGHSLNTEAFF. The whole variable domain, filled in from reference TRBV5-8 and TRBJ1-1, reads EAGVTQSPTHLIKTRGQQATLRCSPISGHTSVYWYQQALGLGLQFLLWYDEGEERNRGNFPPRFSGRQFPNYSSELNVNALELEDSALYLCASSRSQGHSLNTEAFFGQGTRLTVV.